This entry lists 24 T cell receptor beta chains sequenced from one sample in a study of CD8 T cells in Susac syndrome. The authors reverse transcribed 0.5 to 1 ug RNA with random hexamers. TCRdb called the immunoSEQ multiplex PCR reads again in MiXCR, with one record for every CDR3 protein. The data show around 150,000 distinct CDR3 sequences, with around 93% seen just once and about 0.18% held by the top ten. Sequencing used CD8+ T cells from PBMCs. The receptors shown here come from a human donor with Susac syndrome.

Here the CDR3 DNA reads TGCAGCGTTGTGGGGACTCCCACAGATACGCAGTATTTT. Protein: CSVVGTPTDTQYF. J is TRBJ2-3 and V is TRBV29-1, with D maybe TRBD2 (6 bases). The CDR3 is 13 amino acids. Deletions cut 4 bases from V and 2 bases from J, with 10 bases between. Germline CDR1 is SQVTM and CDR2 is ANQGSEA.

CDR3 sequence reads: CSANQREGRFPYNEQFF. CDR3 bases: TGCAGTGCTAATCAGCGGGAGGGCCGGTTCCCCTACAATGAGCAGTTCTTC. The V call is TRBV20-1, the J call TRBJ2-1, with 10 bases aligning to TRBD2. Trimming cost V 4 bases and J 2 bases; bases outside gene matches: 11. Looked up from germline, CDR1 is DFQATT and CDR2 is SNEGSKA (reference sequence). The CDR3 sequence is 17 residues long.

Of note for this clonotype: One end of the junction fails to match germline, which may point to a read error. The chain recombines TRBV3-1 with TRBJ1-1; D is uncertain. The CDR3 extends over 11 amino acids. The germline V gene encodes CDR1 LGHDT and CDR2 YNNKEL (reference sequence). This CDR3 reads CASSQNVESFF. The CDR3 DNA sequence: TGTGCCAGCAGCCAAAATGTTGAATCTTTCTTT.

The V call is TRBV4-1, the J call TRBJ2-7, with D maybe TRBD2 (5 bases). Germline CDR1 and CDR2: MGHRA and YSYEKL. Trimming removed 1 base from V and 2 bases from J, with 12 bases in between. The CDR3 is 15 amino acids. Here the CDR3 reads CASSQASDGTYEQYF. The CDR3 DNA sequence: TGCGCCAGCAGCCAAGCCTCGGACGGGACCTACGAGCAGTACTTC.

The chain combines TRBV7-9 with TRBJ2-7; no clear D. CDR1 and CDR2 from the germline V gene are SEHNR and FQNEAQ (reference sequence). There are 14 residues in the CDR3. The germline V and J ends were trimmed by 1 base and 3 bases, with 10 bases remaining between them. The CDR3 spells CASSLGSGHYEQYF. CDR3 in DNA: TGTGCCAGCAGCTTAGGATCAGGTCACTACGAGCAGTACTTC.

V gene TRBV4-1 combines with J gene TRBJ2-7, with D perhaps matching TRBD1 or TRBD2 (6 bases each). Germline CDR1 is MGHRA and CDR2 is YSYEKL. The V and J ends lost 7 bases and 5 bases respectively, with 18 bases between them. This CDR3 is built from 14 residues. In nucleotides, the CDR3 is TGCGCCAGCAACAAAGCAGGGGAGGAGGACGAGCAGTACTTC. This encodes CASNKAGEEDEQYF.

The chain joins TRBV5-8 to TRBJ2-2; 7 nucleotides agree with TRBD1. Germline values: CDR1 SGHTS, CDR2 YDEGEE. With 4 bases clipped from V and 6 bases from J, the junction kept 3 bases outside the gene matches. This CDR3 region has 13 residues. CDR3 DNA sequence: TGTGCCAGCAGCCCTGGACAGGCCGGGGAGCTGTTTTTT. It translates to CASSPGQAGELFF.

This chain links TRBV28 with TRBJ2-7; 15 bases match TRBD2. From germline, CDR1 is MDHEN and CDR2 SYDVKM. The CDR3 runs 17 residues. Unmatched junction bases numbered 10, after V lost 5 bases and J lost 5 bases. The CDR3 sequence is CASSPLGLAGGPNEQYF. CDR3 in DNA: TGTGCCAGCAGTCCCCTCGGACTAGCGGGAGGGCCAAACGAGCAGTACTTC. Combining the CDR3 with reference TRBV28 and TRBJ2-7 gives the whole variable domain DVKVTQSSRYLVKRTGEKVFLECVQDMDHENMFWYRQDPGLGLRLIYFSYDVKMKEKGDIPEGYSVSREKKERFSLILESASTNQTSMYLCASSPLGLAGGPNEQYFGPGTRLTVT.

This clonotype has more than one count but fewer than ten. The chain joins TRBV12-3 or TRBV12-4 to TRBJ2-1, with a possible D match to TRBD2 (7 bases). This CDR3 is 15 amino acids long. V lost 6 bases to trimming and J lost 1 base, with 13 bases between them. CDR3 DNA sequence: TGTGCCAGCAGCCCGGGGGGCCCTTCCTACAATGAGCAGTTCTTC. This codes for CASSPGGPSYNEQFF.

This sequence joins TRBV29-1 and TRBJ1-1; 8 bases map to TRBD1. Germline CDR1 SQVTM, CDR2 ANQGSEA. The CDR3 runs 14 residues. With 3 bases clipped from V and 1 base from J, the junction kept 4 bases outside the gene matches. The CDR3 spells CSVEGQAGNTEAFF. DNA for the CDR3: TGCAGCGTTGAGGGACAGGCGGGGAACACTGAAGCTTTCTTT.

On this clonotype: Compared with germline, one end of the junction differs, possibly owing to a read error. V and J are TRBV6-1 and TRBJ1-5; D possibly corresponds to TRBD1 (5 bases). Germline CDR1 is MNHNS and CDR2 is SASEGT. CDR3 size: 15 residues. The CDR3, as DNA: TGTGCCAGCAGGGAAGGGACGGGAGGGGATCAGCCCCAGCATTTT. Its translation is CASREGTGGDQPQHF.

This chain connects TRBV7-9 to TRBJ2-7, with D tentatively TRBD1 (5 bases). The CDR3 consists of 13 residues. V shed 3 bases and J shed 5 bases, with 11 bases lying between them. Germline loops: CDR1 SEHNR, CDR2 FQNEAQ (reference sequence). DNA of the CDR3: TGTGCCAGCAGCTTGGACATCCCCGACGAGCAGTACTTC. The encoded protein is CASSLDIPDEQYF.

This clonotype occurred a few times. The chain links TRBV29-1 to TRBJ2-7; 9 nucleotides align to TRBD1. Germline V gene sequence: CDR1 SQVTM, CDR2 ANQGSEA. The V gene end was trimmed by 3 bases and the J gene end by 1 base; junction bases not matched to a gene: 1. The CDR3 covers 13 residues. In DNA form, the CDR3 reads TGCAGCGTTGAGACAGGGGGTTCCTACGAGCAGTACTTC. The encoded protein is CSVETGGSYEQYF.

The chain is built from TRBV5-6 and TRBJ2-1; TRBD2 aligns across 10 bases. Germline V gene sequence: CDR1 SGHDT, CDR2 YYEEEE. The CDR3 totals 14 residues. J lost 6 bases, V lost 3 bases, and 3 bases had no gene match. As DNA, the CDR3 is TGTGCCAGCAGCTCGGGACTAGCGCTCAATGAGCAGTTCTTC. This translates into CASSSGLALNEQFF.

This clonotype has only one observation. The chain employs TRBV4-1 and TRBJ1-1, with a possible D match to TRBD1 (5 bases). Trimming removed 1 base from V and 8 bases from J, with 14 bases in between. The CDR3 runs to 14 residues. CDR1 is MGHRA, CDR2 YSYEKL, per germline. CDR3 region: CASSQGGGGWEAFF. CDR3 nucleotide sequence: TGCGCCAGCAGCCAAGGCGGTGGGGGTTGGGAAGCTTTCTTT.

The chain has TRBV14 and TRBJ2-1; D gene ambiguous. V lost 4 bases to trimming and J lost 9 bases, with 10 bases between them. The CDR3 is made up of 12 amino acids. Germline lookup yields CDR1 SGHDN and CDR2 FVKESK. The CDR3 bases are TGTGCCAGCAGCCCTGGGGTAATTGAGCAGTTCTTC. It is translated as CASSPGVIEQFF. Full variable domain (outside the CDR3, taken from reference TRBV14 and TRBJ2-1): EAGVTQFPSHSVIEKGQTVTLRCDPISGHDNLYWYRRVMGKEIKFLLHFVKESKQDESGMPNNRFLAERTGGTYSTLKVQPAELEDSGVYFCASSPGVIEQFFGPGTRLTVL.

The V and J genes are TRBV7-9 and TRBJ2-7; D gene unclear. Germline CDR1 and CDR2: SEHNR and FQNEAQ (reference sequence). V gave up 0 bases and J gave up 4 bases, with 10 bases separating them. This CDR3 region has 14 residues. CDR3 sequence (DNA): TGTGCCAGCAGCTTAGCTGAACTCCCGTACGAGCAGTACTTC. This sequence encodes CASSLAELPYEQYF.

V is TRBV29-1 and J is TRBJ2-2, with unresolved D. This CDR3 spans 12 amino acids. CDR1 is SQVTM, CDR2 ANQGSEA, per germline. The CDR3 nucleotides are TGCAGTGGTGGCGGTAACACCGGGGAGCTGTTTTTT. Residues: CSGGGNTGELFF.

This chain uses TRBV25-1 with TRBJ2-7, with 9 bases lining up with TRBD1. The V segment lost 4 bases and the J segment 2 bases; nucleotides outside the gene matches: 9. Germline-derived CDR1 and CDR2 are MGHDK and SYGVNS. The CDR3 spans 16 residues. The CDR3 region has the DNA TGTGCCAGCAGTGGATGGACGGACAGGGGAACCTACGAGCAGTACTTC. It is translated as CASSGWTDRGTYEQYF.

This clonotype was seen once. V and J are TRBV3-1 and TRBJ1-1; no reliable D call. Germline V gene lookup returns CDR1 LGHDT and CDR2 YNNKEL (reference sequence). This CDR3 has 16 residues. The V end lost 4 bases, the J end lost 4 bases, and 19 bases lay between the germline ends. CDR3 sequence reads: CASSPGDGVRGTEAFF. The CDR3 DNA sequence: TGTGCCAGCAGCCCTGGCGACGGGGTCCGCGGCACTGAAGCTTTCTTT.

The chain joins TRBV7-6 to TRBJ2-3, with unresolved D. The CDR3 loop spans 15 amino acids. Trimming took 2 bases from V and 0 from J, leaving 9 bases between them. Germline CDR1 is SGHVS and CDR2 is FNYEAQ. The chain's CDR3 is CASSLRVGSTDTQYF. The DNA for the CDR3 is TGTGCCAGCAGCTTACGGGTCGGGAGCACAGATACGCAGTATTTT.

This chain links TRBV12-3 or TRBV12-4 with TRBJ1-5, with 7 bases lining up with TRBD1. Losses at the gene ends were 5 bases for V and 4 bases for J; bases not matched to a gene: 11. The CDR3 is 16 amino acids. The CDR3 DNA reads TGTGCCAGCAGTCCTTTGGTGCAGGGGGTGAATCAGCCCCAGCATTTT. The encoded protein is CASSPLVQGVNQPQHF.

The chain joins TRBV7-9 to TRBJ2-1; no reliable D call. V was shortened by 5 bases and J by 0 bases, with 17 bases between the two germline ends. CDR1 and CDR2 from the germline V gene are SEHNR and FQNEAQ (reference sequence). This CDR3 comprises 17 residues. The CDR3 nucleotides read TGTGCCAGCAGCCCATCCGCCACACTGATCTCCTACAATGAGCAGTTCTTC. Protein sequence: CASSPSATLISYNEQFF.

The count of this clonotype is one. V gene TRBV6-5 combines with J gene TRBJ2-5, with 7 bases fitting TRBD1. Germline CDR1 and CDR2: MNHEY and SVGAGI. The CDR3 consists of 16 residues. V was clipped by 0 bases and J by 3 bases; unmatched bases: 7. This CDR3 is CASSYSWQGEKETQYF. In DNA, the CDR3 is TGTGCCAGCAGTTACTCTTGGCAGGGGGAAAAAGAGACCCAGTACTTC.